This entry lists 20 T cell receptor beta chains sequenced from one sample in a study of blood T cells in healthy people across ages. For the second PCR, which ran for roughly 7 to 11 cycles, a sample-barcoded 5' primer and a J-beta primer mix were used. TCRdb fed the 5' RACE reads into MiXCR, producing one record per CDR3 protein. Among about 930,000 distinct CDR3 sequences, almost 30% were seen once, and the ten largest hold approximately 10%. These data are also associated with another study on T cells of mothers and their children.

The material sequenced was blood. Receptors originate from a woman aged 40 to 50 in good health.

This clonotype was counted many times. The V and J genes are TRBV5-1 and TRBJ1-1; tentatively, D is TRBD1 (6 bases). In germline, CDR1 is SGHRS, CDR2 YFSETQ. The CDR3 has 15 residues. Trimming removed 3 bases at V and 4 bases at J, with 16 bases between. The CDR3 spells CASSSRGGSGTEAFF. The CDR3 DNA follows: TGCGCCAGCAGCTCCCGCGGGGGCTCCGGCACTGAAGCTTTCTTT.

The chain uses TRBV13 and TRBJ1-1, with D tentatively TRBD1 (5 bases). CDR3 length equals 15 residues. V lost 1 base and J 3 bases, leaving 12 bases between the germline ends. The germline CDR1 and CDR2 sequences are PRHDT and FYEKMQ (reference sequence). The CDR3 coding sequence is TGTGCCAGCAGCTTAGAAAGGGGATTTGACACTGAAGCTTTCTTT. This sequence encodes CASSLERGFDTEAFF.

V is TRBV2 and J is TRBJ1-2; 11 bases agree with TRBD1. V gave up 8 bases and J gave up 1 base; unmatched junction bases: 3. Germline CDR1 reads SNHLY; CDR2 reads FYNNEI. This CDR3 is built from 14 residues. As DNA, the CDR3 is TGTGCCAGCGTGGGACAGGGGGTTAACTATGGCTACACCTTC. Protein: CASVGQGVNYGYTF.

The chain has TRBV18 and TRBJ2-3; D could derive from TRBD1 or TRBD2 (6 bases each). Between the trimmed V and J ends, which lost 3 bases and 1 base, there was a span of 17 bases. This CDR3 is built from 17 residues. The germline CDR1 and CDR2 sequences are KGHSH and LQKENI. CDR3 in DNA: TGTGCCAGCTCACCCCCCGGCCGGGGGCGCCGCACAGATACGCAGTATTTT. Its protein is CASSPPGRGRRTDTQYF. Looking up the rest from reference TRBV18 and TRBJ2-3 gives the full variable domain: NAGVMQNPRHLVRRRGQEARLRCSPMKGHSHVYWYRQLPEEGLKFMVYLQKENIIDESGMPKERFSAEFPKEGPSILRIQQVVRGDSAAYFCASSPPGRGRRTDTQYFGPGTRLTVL.

The rearrangement links TRBV7-9 to TRBJ2-5; D uncertain. CDR1 and CDR2 from the germline V gene are SEHNR and FQNEAQ (reference sequence). Deletions cut 5 bases from V and 5 bases from J, with 18 bases between. This CDR3 comprises 15 residues. This chain's CDR3 is CASSLPPRGTETQYF. The CDR3 DNA reads TGTGCCAGCAGCCTACCACCCCGCGGTACGGAGACCCAGTACTTC.

The J gene is TRBJ2-4, the V gene TRBV20-1; no reliable D call. Between the trimmed V and J ends, which lost 4 bases and 6 bases, there was a span of 13 bases. The CDR3 spans 13 residues. Germline lookup yields CDR1 DFQATT and CDR2 SNEGSKA (reference sequence). The CDR3 DNA reads TGCAGTGCTACCATTAGTCTAGGAAACATTCAGTACTTC. Amino acids: CSATISLGNIQYF.

This clonotype was counted only a few times. This chain links TRBV19 with TRBJ2-1; the D is unclear. CDR1 is LNHDA, CDR2 SQIVND, per germline (reference sequence). This CDR3 has 15 amino acids. V lost 6 bases and J lost 5, with 17 bases in between. CDR3 loop: CASRPPALGNNEQFF. CDR3 coding DNA: TGTGCCAGTAGACCCCCGGCGTTAGGGAACAATGAGCAGTTCTTC.

With regard to this clonotype: Possible read error: a much larger clone is one base away. The rearrangement uses TRBV18 and TRBJ2-7; D gene ambiguous. This CDR3 is 14 amino acids long. Germline V gene sequence: CDR1 KGHSH, CDR2 LQKENI. This chain's CDR3 is CASSRTERAYELYF. As DNA, the CDR3 is TGTGCCAGCTCTAGAACCGAGAGAGCCTACGAGCTGTACTTC.

In its sample, this clonotype was seen many times. The chain joins TRBV20-1 to TRBJ2-7, with TRBD2 matching 7 bases. The CDR3 covers 14 residues. Losses at the gene ends were 5 bases for V and 1 base for J; bases not matched to a gene: 8. Germline CDR1 DFQATT, CDR2 SNEGSKA (reference sequence). In nucleotides, the CDR3 is TGCAGTGCTCCTCGAGGGACTACATCCTACGAGCAGTACTTC. This encodes CSAPRGTTSYEQYF.

In its sample, this clonotype was seen a few times. The V and J genes are TRBV5-1 and TRBJ1-1; 7 positions agree with TRBD1. The junction had 4 bases not matched to a gene; V was cut back by 0 bases and J by 5 bases. The CDR3 runs 14 residues. In germline, CDR1 is SGHRS, CDR2 YFSETQ. The CDR3 bases are TGCGCCAGCAGCTTGGAGGGACAGCCAACTGAAGCTTTCTTT. Protein: CASSLEGQPTEAFF.

This clonotype has ten or more counts. The chain has TRBV9 and TRBJ2-5, with 7 nucleotides matching TRBD2. Germline lookup yields CDR1 SGDLS and CDR2 YYNGEE. V dropped 3 bases and J dropped 4; count of bases not matched to a gene: 12. There are 16 residues in the CDR3. The CDR3 nucleotides are TGTGCCAGCAGCGAGGGAAGCGGGAACATTATAGAGACCCAGTACTTC. It codes for CASSEGSGNIIETQYF. Complete variable domain (other parts from reference TRBV9 and TRBJ2-5): DSGVTQTPKHLITATGQRVTLRCSPRSGDLSVYWYQQSLDQGLQFLIQYYNGEERAKGNILERFSAQQFPDLHSELNLSSLELGDSALYFCASSEGSGNIIETQYFGPGTRLLVL.

This clonotype was seen ten or more times. The gene calls are TRBV4-3 and TRBJ1-2, with 8 bases fitting TRBD1. The CDR3 spans 17 residues. CDR1 is LGHNA and CDR2 is YSLEER in the germline V gene. The ends lost 0 bases at V and 6 bases at J; junction bases unmatched: 12. The CDR3 bases are TGCGCCAGCAGCCAAGATTACGGAGGACAGGGTGTTAATGGCTACACCTTC. Translation gives CASSQDYGGQGVNGYTF.

This clonotype was seen at least ten times. The chain combines TRBV27 with TRBJ1-2, with D possibly being TRBD1 (5 bases). The V and J ends lost 0 bases and 0 bases respectively, with 8 bases between them. The germline CDR1 and CDR2 sequences are MNHEY and SMNVEV (reference sequence). The CDR3 has 15 amino acids. Here the CDR3 DNA reads TGTGCCAGCAGTTTATCCCGGGACGCTAACTATGGCTACACCTTC. Translation: CASSLSRDANYGYTF.

The chain employs TRBV28 and TRBJ2-7; D gene unclear. CDR3 length equals 12 residues. CDR1 and CDR2 from the germline V gene are MDHEN and SYDVKM. With 4 bases removed from V and 9 bases from J, the gap between germline ends came to 13 bases. CDR3 in amino acids: CASSSMRLGQYF. In DNA, the CDR3 is TGTGCCAGCAGTTCCATGAGACTGGGGCAGTACTTC.

This clonotype was counted only a few times. V is TRBV6-6 and J is TRBJ1-3, with D perhaps TRBD1 (5 bases). Trimming shortened V by 4 bases and J by 3 bases, and 19 bases separated the two germline ends. Germline V gives CDR1 MNHNY, CDR2 SVGAGI (reference sequence). The CDR3 totals 17 residues. In nucleotides, the CDR3 is TGTGCCAGCAGTTCCAATCCGGGACTCTCTCATGGAAACACCATATATTTT. It is translated as CASSSNPGLSHGNTIYF.

The chain joins TRBV10-3 to TRBJ1-4; TRBD1 aligns across 9 bases. The length of the CDR3 is 16 residues. V dropped 10 bases and J dropped 1; count of bases not matched to a gene: 10. Germline-derived CDR1 and CDR2 are ENHRY and SYGVKD. CDR3 loop: CATGDRGALTNEKLFF. The CDR3 DNA follows: TGTGCCACCGGAGACAGGGGGGCTTTAACTAATGAAAAACTGTTTTTT.

The chain combines TRBV6-2 or TRBV6-3 with TRBJ2-7; 7 bases align to TRBD1. The DNA end is a closer match to TRBJ2-4, so the J assignment may be wrong. Germline V CDR1 and CDR2: MNHEY, SVGEGT. This CDR3 comprises 15 residues. The CDR3 bases are TGTGCCAGCAGTTGGTACAGGGGAGCCAAAAACATTCAGTACTTC. Its translation: CASSWYRGAKNIQYF.

This clonotype came up many times. The chain has TRBV7-6 and TRBJ2-1, with 7 bases fitting TRBD1. J was trimmed by 7 bases and V by 5 bases; bases with no gene match: 5. The length of the CDR3 is 13 residues. Germline CDR1 SGHVS, CDR2 FNYEAQ. The CDR3 DNA reads as TGTGCCAGCAGCCCGTCAGGGGGAAATGAGCAGTTCTTC. Protein: CASSPSGGNEQFF.

This clonotype was counted many times. This rearrangement joins TRBV4-3 to TRBJ2-7; TRBD1 aligns across 9 bases. The V gene's germline CDR1 is LGHNA and CDR2 YSLEER. V was pared by 0 bases and J by 5 bases, with 5 bases of the junction left unmatched. CDR3 size: 15 residues. CDR3 nucleotide sequence: TGCGCCAGCAGCCAAGAATGGGACAGGGTGAACGAGCAGTACTTC. As protein: CASSQEWDRVNEQYF.

The chain recombines TRBV15 with TRBJ1-1; the match to TRBD1 covers 7 bases. V gave up 1 base and J gave up 2 bases; unmatched junction bases: 7. The CDR3 totals 16 residues. Per the germline V gene, CDR1 is LNHNV and CDR2 is YYDKDF (reference sequence). The CDR3 region has the DNA TGTGCCACCAGCAGAGTAGGGGGCGCGGGCAACACTGAAGCTTTCTTT. It is translated as CATSRVGGAGNTEAFF.